This T cell receptor beta chain was recovered during a study of blood T cell repertoires in COVID-19. CDR1 SGHTA and CDR2 FQGTGA come from the germline V gene. The CDR3 is 12 residues long. V was cut by 4 bases and J by 6 bases, with 8 bases left in between. Profiling relied on immunoSEQ multiplex PCR, and the TCRdb table lists in-frame clones only, not all of them. The sample includes approximately 120,000 clones, 70% to 75% of them seen just once. The material sequenced was peripheral blood. The chain links TRBV7-3 to TRBJ2-3, with a weak D call TRBD2 (5 bases). The receptor was derived from an elderly man with COVID-19, enrolled during active disease. The CDR3: CASSYSEDTQYF. The CDR3 nucleotides are TGTGCCAGCAGCTATAGCGAGGATACGCAGTATTTT.